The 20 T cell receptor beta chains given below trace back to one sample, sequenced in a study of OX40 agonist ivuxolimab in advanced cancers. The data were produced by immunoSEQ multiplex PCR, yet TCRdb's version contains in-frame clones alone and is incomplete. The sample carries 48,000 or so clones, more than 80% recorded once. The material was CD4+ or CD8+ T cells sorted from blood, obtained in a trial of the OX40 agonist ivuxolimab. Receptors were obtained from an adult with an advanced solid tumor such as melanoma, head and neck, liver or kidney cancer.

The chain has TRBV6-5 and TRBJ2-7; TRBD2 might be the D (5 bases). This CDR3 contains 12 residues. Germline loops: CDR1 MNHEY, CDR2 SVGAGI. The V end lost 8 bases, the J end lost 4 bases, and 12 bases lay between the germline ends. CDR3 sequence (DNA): TGTGCCAGCCTTTGGACTCAATACGAGCAGTACTTC. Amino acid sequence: CASLWTQYEQYF.

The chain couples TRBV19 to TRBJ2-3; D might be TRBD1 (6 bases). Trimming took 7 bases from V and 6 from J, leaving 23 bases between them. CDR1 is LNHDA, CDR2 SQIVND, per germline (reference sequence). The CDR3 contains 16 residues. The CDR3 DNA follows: TGTGCCAGTAAGGACAGCCCCATTGGTGAAGGGGATACGCAGTATTTT. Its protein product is CASKDSPIGEGDTQYF. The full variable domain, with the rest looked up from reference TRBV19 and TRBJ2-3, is DGGITQSPKYLFRKEGQNVTLSCEQNLNHDAMYWYRQDPGQGLRLIYYSQIVNDFQKGDIAEGYSVSREKKESFPLTVTSAQKNPTAFYLCASKDSPIGEGDTQYFGPGTRLTVL.

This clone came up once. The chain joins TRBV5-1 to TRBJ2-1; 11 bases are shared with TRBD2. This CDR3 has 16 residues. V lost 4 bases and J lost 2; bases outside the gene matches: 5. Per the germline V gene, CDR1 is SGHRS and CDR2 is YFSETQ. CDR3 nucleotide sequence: TGCGCCAGCAGCAAAACTAGCGGGGGCCCCTACAATGAGCAGTTCTTC. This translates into CASSKTSGGPYNEQFF.

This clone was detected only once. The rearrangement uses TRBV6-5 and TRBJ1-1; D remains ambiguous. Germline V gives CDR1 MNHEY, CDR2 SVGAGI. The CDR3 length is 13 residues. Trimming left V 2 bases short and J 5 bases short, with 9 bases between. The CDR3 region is CASSYDPDTEAFF. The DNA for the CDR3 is TGTGCCAGCAGTTACGACCCCGATACTGAAGCTTTCTTT.

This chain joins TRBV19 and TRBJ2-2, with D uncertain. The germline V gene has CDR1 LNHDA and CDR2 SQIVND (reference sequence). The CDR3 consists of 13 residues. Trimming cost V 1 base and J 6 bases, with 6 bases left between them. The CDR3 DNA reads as TGTGCCAGTAGTATAGTGCAGCCCGGGGAGCTGTTTTTT. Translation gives CASSIVQPGELFF.

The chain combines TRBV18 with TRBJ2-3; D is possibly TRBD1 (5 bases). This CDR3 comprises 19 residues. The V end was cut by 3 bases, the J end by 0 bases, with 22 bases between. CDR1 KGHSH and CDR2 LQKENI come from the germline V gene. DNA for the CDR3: TGTGCCAGCTCACCCTACCCCCCGGACACTTATTCTAGCACAGATACGCAGTATTTT. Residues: CASSPYPPDTYSSTDTQYF.

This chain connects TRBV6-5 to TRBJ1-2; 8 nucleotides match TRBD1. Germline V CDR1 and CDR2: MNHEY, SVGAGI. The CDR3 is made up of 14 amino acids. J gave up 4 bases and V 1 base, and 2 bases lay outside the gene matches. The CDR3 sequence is CASSYLQGGYGYTF. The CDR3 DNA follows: TGTGCCAGCAGTTACTTACAGGGGGGCTATGGCTACACCTTC.

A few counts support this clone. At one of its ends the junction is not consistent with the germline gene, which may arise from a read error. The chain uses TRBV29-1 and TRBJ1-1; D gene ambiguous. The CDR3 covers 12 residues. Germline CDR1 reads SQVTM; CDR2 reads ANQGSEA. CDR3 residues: CSDEHGNTEAFF. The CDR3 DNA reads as TGCAGCGATGAACACGGGAACACTGAAGCTTTCTTT. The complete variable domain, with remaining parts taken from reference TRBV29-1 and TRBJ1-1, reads SAVISQKPSRDICQRGTSLTIQCQVDSQVTMMFWYRQQPGQSLTLIATANQGSEATYESGFVIDKFPISRPNLTFSTLTVSNMSPEDSSIYLCSDEHGNTEAFFGQGTRLTVV.

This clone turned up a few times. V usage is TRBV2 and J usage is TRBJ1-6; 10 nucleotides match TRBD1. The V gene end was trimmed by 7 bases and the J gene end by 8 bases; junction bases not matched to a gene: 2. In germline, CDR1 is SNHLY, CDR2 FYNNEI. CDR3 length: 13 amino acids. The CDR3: CASTGQGDSPLHF. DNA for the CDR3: TGTGCCAGCACCGGACAGGGGGATTCACCCCTCCACTTT.

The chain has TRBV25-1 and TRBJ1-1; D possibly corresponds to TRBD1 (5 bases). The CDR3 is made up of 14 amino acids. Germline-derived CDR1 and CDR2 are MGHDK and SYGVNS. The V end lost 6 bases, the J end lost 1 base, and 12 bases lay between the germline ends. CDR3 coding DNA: TGTGCCAGCAGCCCATGGGGGGAGAACACTGAAGCTTTCTTT. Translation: CASSPWGENTEAFF.

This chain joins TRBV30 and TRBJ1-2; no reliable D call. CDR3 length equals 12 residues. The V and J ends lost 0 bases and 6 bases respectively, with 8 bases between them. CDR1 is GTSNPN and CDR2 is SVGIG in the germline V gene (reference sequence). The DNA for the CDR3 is TGTGCCTGGAGTGTTATGTGGGATGGCTACACCTTC. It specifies CAWSVMWDGYTF. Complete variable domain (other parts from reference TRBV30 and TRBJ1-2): SQTIHQWPATLVQPVGSPLSLECTVEGTSNPNLYWYRQAAGRGLQLLFYSVGIGQISSEVPQNLSASRPQDRQFILSSKKLLLSDSGFYLCAWSVMWDGYTFGSGTRLTVV.

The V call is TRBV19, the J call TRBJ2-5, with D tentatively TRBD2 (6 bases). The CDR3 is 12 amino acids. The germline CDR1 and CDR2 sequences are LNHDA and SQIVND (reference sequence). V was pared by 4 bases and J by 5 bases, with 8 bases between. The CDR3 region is CASSNGGETQYF. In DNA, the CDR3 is TGTGCCAGTAGTAATGGGGGGGAGACCCAGTACTTC.

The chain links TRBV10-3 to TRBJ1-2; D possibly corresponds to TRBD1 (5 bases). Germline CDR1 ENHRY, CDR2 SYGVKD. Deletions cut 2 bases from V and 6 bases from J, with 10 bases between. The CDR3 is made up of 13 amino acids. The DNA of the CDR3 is TGTGCCATCAGTGAGGGGTCAGGGAATGGCTACACCTTC. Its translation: CAISEGSGNGYTF.

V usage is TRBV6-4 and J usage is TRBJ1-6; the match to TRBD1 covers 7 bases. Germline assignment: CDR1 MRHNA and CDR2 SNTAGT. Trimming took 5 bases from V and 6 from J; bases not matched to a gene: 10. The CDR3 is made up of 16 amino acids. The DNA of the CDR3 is TGTGCCAGCAGTCGTACAGGGGATGTAGGTAATTCACCCCTCCACTTT. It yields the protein CASSRTGDVGNSPLHF.

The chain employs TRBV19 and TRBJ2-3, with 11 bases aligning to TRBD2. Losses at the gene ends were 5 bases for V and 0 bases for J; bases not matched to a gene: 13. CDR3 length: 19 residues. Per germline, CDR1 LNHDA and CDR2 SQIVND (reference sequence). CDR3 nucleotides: TGTGCCAGTAGTGGACAGCTAGCGGGGGGCCACCCGAGCACAGATACGCAGTATTTT. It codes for CASSGQLAGGHPSTDTQYF.

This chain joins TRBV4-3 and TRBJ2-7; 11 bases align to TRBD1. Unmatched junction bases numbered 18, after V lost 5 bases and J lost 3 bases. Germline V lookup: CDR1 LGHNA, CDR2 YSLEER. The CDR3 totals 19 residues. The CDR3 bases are TGCGCCAGCAGCAAAAAGCTCCTCGGCGGGACAGGGGGGGTCTACGAGCAGTACTTC. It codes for CASSKKLLGGTGGVYEQYF.

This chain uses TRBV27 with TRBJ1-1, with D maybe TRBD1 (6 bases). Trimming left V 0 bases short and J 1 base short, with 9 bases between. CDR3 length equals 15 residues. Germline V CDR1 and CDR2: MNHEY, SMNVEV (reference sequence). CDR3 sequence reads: CASSLSRGANTEAFF. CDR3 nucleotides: TGTGCCAGCAGTTTATCGAGGGGGGCGAACACTGAAGCTTTCTTT.

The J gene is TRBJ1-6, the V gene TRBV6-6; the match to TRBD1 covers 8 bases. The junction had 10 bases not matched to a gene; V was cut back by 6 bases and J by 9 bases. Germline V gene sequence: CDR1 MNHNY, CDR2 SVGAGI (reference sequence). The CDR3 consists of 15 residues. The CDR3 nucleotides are TGTGCCAGCAGACTACAGGGGGGGAGGGGTTCACCCCTCCACTTT. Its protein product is CASRLQGGRGSPLHF.

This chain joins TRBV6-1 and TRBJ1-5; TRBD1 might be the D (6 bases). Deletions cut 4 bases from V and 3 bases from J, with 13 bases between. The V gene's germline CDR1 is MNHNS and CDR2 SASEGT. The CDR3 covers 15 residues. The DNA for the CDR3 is TGTGCCAGCAGTGCAGTCCGGGACACCAATCAGCCCCAGCATTTT. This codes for CASSAVRDTNQPQHF.

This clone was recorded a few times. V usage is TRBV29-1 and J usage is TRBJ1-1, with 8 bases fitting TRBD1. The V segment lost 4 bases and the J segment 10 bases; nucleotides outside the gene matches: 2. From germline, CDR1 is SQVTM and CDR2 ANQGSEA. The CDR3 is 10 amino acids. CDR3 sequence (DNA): TGCAGCGTTGGGACAGGGTCAGCTTTCTTT. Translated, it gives CSVGTGSAFF.